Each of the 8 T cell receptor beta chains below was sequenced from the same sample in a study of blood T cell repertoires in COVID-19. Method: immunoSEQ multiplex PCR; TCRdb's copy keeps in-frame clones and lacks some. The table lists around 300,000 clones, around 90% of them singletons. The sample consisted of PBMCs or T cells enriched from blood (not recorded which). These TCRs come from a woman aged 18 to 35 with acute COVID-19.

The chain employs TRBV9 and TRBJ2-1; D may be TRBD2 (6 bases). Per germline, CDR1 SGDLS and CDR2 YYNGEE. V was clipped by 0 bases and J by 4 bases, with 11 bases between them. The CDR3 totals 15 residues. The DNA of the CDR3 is TGTGCCAGCAGCGTAGCTAGCGTCGAATACAATGAGCAGTTCTTC. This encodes CASSVASVEYNEQFF.

The CDR3, as DNA: TGTGCCAGCAGCCGAACGACAGATTATGGCTACACCTTC. Translated: CASSRTTDYGYTF. The chain is built from TRBV2 and TRBJ1-2, with D maybe TRBD1 (5 bases). This CDR3 contains 13 residues. Germline assignment: CDR1 SNHLY and CDR2 FYNNEI. V lost 6 bases and J lost 5, with 13 bases in between.

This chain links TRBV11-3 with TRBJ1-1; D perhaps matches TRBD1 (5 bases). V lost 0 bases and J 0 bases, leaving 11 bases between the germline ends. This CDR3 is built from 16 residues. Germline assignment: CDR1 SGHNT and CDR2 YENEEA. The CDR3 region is CASSLDRKGLNTEAFF. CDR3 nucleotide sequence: TGTGCCAGCAGCTTAGATCGTAAGGGGCTGAACACTGAAGCTTTCTTT.

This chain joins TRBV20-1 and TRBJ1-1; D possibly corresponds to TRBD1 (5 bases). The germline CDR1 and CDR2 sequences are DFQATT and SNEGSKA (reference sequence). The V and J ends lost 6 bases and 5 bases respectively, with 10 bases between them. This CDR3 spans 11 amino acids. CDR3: CSAKTVTEAFF. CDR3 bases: TGCAGTGCAAAGACAGTAACTGAAGCTTTCTTT.

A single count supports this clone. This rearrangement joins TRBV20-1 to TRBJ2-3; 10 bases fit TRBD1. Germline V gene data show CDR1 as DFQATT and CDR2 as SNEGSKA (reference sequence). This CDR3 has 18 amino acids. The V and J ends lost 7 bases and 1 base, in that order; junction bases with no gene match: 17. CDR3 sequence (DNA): TGCAGTGTTAGTGACCCGGGACAGGGGTTCGGTCGCACAGATACGCAGTATTTT. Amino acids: CSVSDPGQGFGRTDTQYF.

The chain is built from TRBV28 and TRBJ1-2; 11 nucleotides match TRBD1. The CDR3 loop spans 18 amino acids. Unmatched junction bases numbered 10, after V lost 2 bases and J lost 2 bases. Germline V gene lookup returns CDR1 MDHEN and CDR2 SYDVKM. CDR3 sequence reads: CASSLSWDRGLLNYGYTF. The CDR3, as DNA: TGTGCCAGCAGTTTAAGTTGGGACAGGGGGTTACTGAACTATGGCTACACCTTC.

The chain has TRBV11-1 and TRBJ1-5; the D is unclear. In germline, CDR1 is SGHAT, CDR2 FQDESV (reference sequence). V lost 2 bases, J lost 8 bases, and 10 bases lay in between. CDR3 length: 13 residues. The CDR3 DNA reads TGTGCCAGCAGCTTATCGGGGTCGGAGCCCCAGCATTTT. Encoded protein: CASSLSGSEPQHF.

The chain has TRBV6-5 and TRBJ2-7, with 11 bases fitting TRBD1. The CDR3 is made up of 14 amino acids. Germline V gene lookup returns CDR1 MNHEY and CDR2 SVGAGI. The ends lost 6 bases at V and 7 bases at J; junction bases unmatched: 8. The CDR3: CASSAGQGGLEQYF. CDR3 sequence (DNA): TGTGCCAGCAGCGCGGGACAGGGGGGCTTGGAGCAGTACTTC.